This TCR beta chain stems from a study of response to subunit inactivated influenza vaccine listed by TCRdb under 2018. In the study overall: Deep quantitative profiling of the T cell receptor repertoire was used in the study to follow responses to a trivalent subunit inactivated influenza vaccine.

The method was RT-PCR. For sequencing, an Illumina HiSeq 2500 was employed. TCRdb itself trimmed the public reads at Q25 with fastp, ran MiXCR and retained productive beta chains. Rows are combined by CDR3 protein, so each entry shows the most common genes and DNA. The sample data list hundreds of thousands of distinct CDR3 sequences, and approximately 15% of these were observed just once. 7.6% of the sample is taken by the ten largest. The CDR3 runs 14 amino acids, cysteine and phenylalanine included. The sequence is cut down to CDR3 DNA, 42 bases in frame from base 1. The germline V end is reduced by 4 bases and the J end by 4 bases; junction bases left unmatched: 5. The germline V gene provides CDR1 SGHVS and CDR2 FNYEAQ. Worth noting for this clonotype: This clone's antigen is unknown. Per-base quality was not reported, and no clone a single base away is much larger than it.

Findings and caveats that apply to the study as a whole: It was suggested by the authors that each seasonal influenza vaccination may recruit only a limited number of new T cells.

The sequence derives from a man aged 50 to 59 who received an inactivated influenza vaccine. Donor details come from another sample of the same person, matched by shared clones. This sequence uses TRBV7-6 and TRBJ2-7; 9 nucleotides in the junction match TRBD1. The sample consisted of PBMCs from blood, taken approximately 15 days before vaccination. CDR3 protein: CASSYRDREYEQYF. The nucleotide sequence reads TGTGCCAGCAGCTACCGGGACAGGGAGTACGAGCAGTACTTC. When the CDR3 is completed using the reference TRBV7-6 and TRBJ2-7 genes on either side, the full variable domain is GAGVSQSPRYKVTKRGQDVALRCDPISGHVSLYWYRQALGQGPEFLTYFNYEAQQDKSGLPNDRFSAERPEGSISTLTIQRTEQRDSAMYRCASSYRDREYEQYFGPGTRLTVT.